The source of this T cell receptor beta chain is a study of cytomegalovirus exposure and HLA in healthy donors. V dropped 5 bases and J dropped 6 bases, with 19 bases sitting between them. The germline gives CDR1 MDHEN, CDR2 SYDVKM. CDR3 length: 15 residues. PCR employed 60 Vbeta and 13 Jbeta primers. The assay was immunoSEQ multiplex PCR, and TCRdb's table has in-frame clones only and misses some. This sample yields about 96,000 clones, of which under 85% are seen a single time; roughly 7.3% belongs to the top ten. Nominally healthy donors provided the samples, though records likely missed some immune exposures.

The rearrangement links TRBV28 to TRBJ1-1; TRBD1 might be the D (5 bases). The source of this sequence is a man aged 50-60 years in good health and CMV-seropositive. Sequencing used PBMCs. This CDR3 is CASSPPPRTQAEAFF. In DNA form, the CDR3 reads TGTGCCAGCAGTCCACCTCCGAGGACACAGGCTGAAGCTTTCTTT.